This T cell receptor beta chain was identified during a study of cytomegalovirus exposure and HLA in healthy donors. The study's findings and limits: A later analysis revealed that TCR association rates differed between HLA loci, peaking at DRB1 and bottoming out at HLA-C.

In germline, CDR1 is SQVTM, CDR2 ANQGSEA. CDR3 length: 13 amino acids. As to this clone: Its target is not known. A junction boundary mismatches the germline segment, possibly from a read error.

It was with 60 Vbeta and 13 Jbeta primers that the PCR ran. Using immunoSEQ multiplex PCR, the repertoire was profiled, and TCRdb retains in-frame clones only, with some absent. The sample has 150,000 to 200,000 clones, roughly 80% seen once; the top ten hold more than 8%. V usage is TRBV29-1 and J usage is TRBJ2-5; 7 bases agree with TRBD1. The source material was PBMCs. The sequence was obtained from a male donor in good health and CMV-seropositive. The CDR3 DNA reads TGCAGCGTTGGACAGGGTAATGGAGAGGCCCAGTACTTC. Translating gives CSVGQGNGEAQYF.